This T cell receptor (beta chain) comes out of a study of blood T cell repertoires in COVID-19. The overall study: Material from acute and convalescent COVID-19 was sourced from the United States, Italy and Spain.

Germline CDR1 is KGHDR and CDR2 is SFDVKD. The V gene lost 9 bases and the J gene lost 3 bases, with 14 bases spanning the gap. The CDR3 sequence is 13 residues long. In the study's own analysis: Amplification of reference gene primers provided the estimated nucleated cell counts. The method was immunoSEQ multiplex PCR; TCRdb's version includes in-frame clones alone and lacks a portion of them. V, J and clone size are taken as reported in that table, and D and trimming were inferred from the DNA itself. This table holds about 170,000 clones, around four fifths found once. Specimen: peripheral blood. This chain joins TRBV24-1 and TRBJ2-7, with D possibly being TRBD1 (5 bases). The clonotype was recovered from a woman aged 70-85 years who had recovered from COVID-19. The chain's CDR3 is CATPPDTNYEQYF. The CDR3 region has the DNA TGTGCCACCCCGCCGGACACCAACTACGAGCAGTACTTC.